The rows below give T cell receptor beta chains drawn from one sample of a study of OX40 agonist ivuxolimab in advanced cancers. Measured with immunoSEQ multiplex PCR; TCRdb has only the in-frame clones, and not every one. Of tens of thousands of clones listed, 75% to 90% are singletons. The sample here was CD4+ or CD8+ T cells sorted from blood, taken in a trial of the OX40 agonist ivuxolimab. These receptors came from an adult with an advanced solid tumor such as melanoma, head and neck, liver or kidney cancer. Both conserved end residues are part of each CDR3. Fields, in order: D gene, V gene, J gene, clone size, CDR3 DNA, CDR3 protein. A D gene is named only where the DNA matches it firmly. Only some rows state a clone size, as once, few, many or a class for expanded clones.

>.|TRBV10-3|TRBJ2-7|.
TGTGCCATCAGTGAGTCTCGGGGGAACGAGCAGTACTTC
CAISESRGNEQYF
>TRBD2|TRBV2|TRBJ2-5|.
TGTGCCAGTGGGACTAGCGGGAGCCAGACCCAGTACTTC
CASGTSGSQTQYF
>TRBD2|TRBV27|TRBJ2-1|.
TGTGCCAGCAGTCCGCAGGGTAGCGGGAGGGTGTACAATGAGCAGTTCTTC
CASSPQGSGRVYNEQFF
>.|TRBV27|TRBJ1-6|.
TGTGCCAGCGCGGACCAATCAGATTCACCCCTCCACTTT
CASADQSDSPLHF
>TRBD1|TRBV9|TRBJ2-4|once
TGTGCCAGCAGCGTAGGCGAGACAGGGCTAGCCAAAAACATTCAGTACTTC
CASSVGETGLAKNIQYF
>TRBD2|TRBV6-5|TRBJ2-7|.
TGTGCCAGTAGAAGCGGGATCTCCTACGAGCAGTACTTC
CASRSGISYEQYF
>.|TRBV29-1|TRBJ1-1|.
TGCAGCGCATCCTCGACAGAGCCCTGGGATGAAGCTTTCTTT
CSASSTEPWDEAFF
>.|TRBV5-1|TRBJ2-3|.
TGCGCCAGCACCGGGGGCACTAGCGCCCTAGTAAATACGCAGTATTTT
CASTGGTSALVNTQYF
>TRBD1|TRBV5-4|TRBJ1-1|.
TGTGCCAGCAGTTACCCGGGACAGGGGAACACTGAAGCTTTCTTT
CASSYPGQGNTEAFF
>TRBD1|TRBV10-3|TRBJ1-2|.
TGTGCCATCAGGGACAGGGGCAACACTAACTATGGCTACACCTTC
CAIRDRGNTNYGYTF
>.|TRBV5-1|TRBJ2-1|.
TGCGCCAGCAGCTTGTCGGTAAACCTCCTCTCCTACAATGAGCAGTTCTTC
CASSLSVNLLSYNEQFF
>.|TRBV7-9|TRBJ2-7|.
TGTGCCAGCAGCTTACTTGGCTACGAGCAGTACTTC
CASSLLGYEQYF
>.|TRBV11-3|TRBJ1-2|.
TGTGCCAGCAGCCTCGGGACCGAGTGGGGCTACACCTTC
CASSLGTEWGYTF
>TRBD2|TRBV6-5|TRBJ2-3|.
TGTGCCAGCAGTTTAATAGCGGGAAGCACAGATACGCAGTATTTT
CASSLIAGSTDTQYF
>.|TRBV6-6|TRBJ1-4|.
TGTGCCAGCAGCCCCACTCCGATACATAATGAAAAACTGTTTTTT
CASSPTPIHNEKLFF
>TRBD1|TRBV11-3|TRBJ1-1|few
TGTGCCAGCAGCTTAGATCAGGGAGGATCACAGGGGGACACTGAAGCTTTCTTT
CASSLDQGGSQGDTEAFF
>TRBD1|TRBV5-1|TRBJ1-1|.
TGCGCCAGCGTAGATAGGGGACAGGGTAATTCCGAAGCTTTCTTT
CASVDRGQGNSEAFF
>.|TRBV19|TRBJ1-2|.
TGTGCCAGTAGTCTCAGGGACTATGGCTACACCTTC
CASSLRDYGYTF
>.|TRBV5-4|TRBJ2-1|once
TGTGCCAGCAGCGGGAGACGCAACAGGGAGACCTACAATGAGCAGTTCTTC
CASSGRRNRETYNEQFF
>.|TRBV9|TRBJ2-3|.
TGTGCCAGCAGCGTAGGCCCCCGGGGAGACACAGATACGCAGTATTTT
CASSVGPRGDTDTQYF
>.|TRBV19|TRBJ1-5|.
TGTGCCAGTAGTATAGTCGGGGTCAATCAGCCCCAGCATTTT
CASSIVGVNQPQHF
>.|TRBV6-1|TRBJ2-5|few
TGTGCCAGCAGTAGAAGGGACTTCCAAGAGACCCAGTACTTC
CASSRRDFQETQYF
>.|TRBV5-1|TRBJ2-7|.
TGCGCCAGCAGCTTGATCGTGGGAGACTACGAGCAGTACTTC
CASSLIVGDYEQYF
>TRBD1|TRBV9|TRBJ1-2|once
TGTGCCAGCAGCACACGGACAGGGGGCGCGTGGGGCTACACCTTC
CASSTRTGGAWGYTF
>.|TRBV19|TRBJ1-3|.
TGTGCCAGTATCACCTCTGGAAACACCATATATTTT
CASITSGNTIYF
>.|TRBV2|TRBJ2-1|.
TGTGCCAACCTCAGGGACTGGAGCTCCTACAATGAGCAGTTCTTC
CANLRDWSSYNEQFF
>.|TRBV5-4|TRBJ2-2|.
TGTGCCAGCAGCGTTGGATCTCATGGGGGCGGGGAGCTGTTTTTT
CASSVGSHGGGELFF
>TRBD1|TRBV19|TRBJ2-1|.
TGTGCCAGTAGGGACATGGACAGGAATGAGCAGTTCTTC
CASRDMDRNEQFF
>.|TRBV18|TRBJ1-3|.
TGTGCCAGCTCACCACAGGGTCCTGGAAACACCATATATTTT
CASSPQGPGNTIYF